Listed below are T cell receptor beta chains from one sample, sequenced in a study of blood T cell repertoires in COVID-19. Produced via immunoSEQ multiplex PCR; TCRdb's table is partial and in-frame only. The sample has about 140,000 clones; 81% are singletons. Sequencing was carried out using peripheral blood. The receptors originated from a human donor in a cohort sampled during active COVID-19. CDR3s include the opening cysteine and the closing phenylalanine or tryptophan. D genes are given only for firm matches. Where a row states a size, it is once, few, many or the class of an expanded clone; other rows omit it.

J gene: TRBJ2-7; V gene: TRBV4-1; D gene: TRBD2; clone size: .; CDR3 protein: CASSGLAGGPYEQYF; CDR3 DNA: TGCGCCAGCAGCGGACTAGCGGGAGGCCCCTACGAGCAGTACTTC
J gene: TRBJ2-3; V gene: TRBV28; D gene: .; clone size: .; CDR3 protein: CASSLGARDWGTDTQYF; CDR3 DNA: TGTGCCAGCAGCCTCGGTGCCCGGGACTGGGGCACAGATACGCAGTATTTT
J gene: TRBJ2-2; V gene: TRBV7-9; D gene: TRBD1; clone size: .; CDR3 protein: CASSPNRGNTGELFF; CDR3 DNA: TGTGCCAGCAGCCCTAACAGGGGGAACACCGGGGAGCTGTTTTTT
J gene: TRBJ1-1; V gene: TRBV18; D gene: TRBD1; clone size: .; CDR3 protein: CASSPPAGGTWGAFF; CDR3 DNA: TGTGCCAGCTCACCACCTGCAGGGGGTACGTGGGGAGCTTTCTTT
J gene: TRBJ1-5; V gene: TRBV6-5; D gene: TRBD1; clone size: .; CDR3 protein: CASSKGQFLNQPQHF; CDR3 DNA: TGTGCCAGCAGTAAGGGACAGTTCCTGAATCAGCCCCAGCATTTT
J gene: TRBJ1-1; V gene: TRBV6-1; D gene: TRBD1; clone size: .; CDR3 protein: CASSEHGQGSTEAFF; CDR3 DNA: TGTGCCAGCAGTGAACACGGACAGGGATCCACTGAAGCTTTCTTT
J gene: TRBJ1-5; V gene: TRBV7-8; D gene: .; clone size: once; CDR3 protein: CASSETGILVNQPQHF; CDR3 DNA: TGTGCCAGCAGCGAAACAGGAATACTCGTCAATCAGCCCCAGCATTTT
J gene: TRBJ2-3; V gene: TRBV6-6; D gene: TRBD2; clone size: .; CDR3 protein: CASSHHIGLAGGLSTDTQYF; CDR3 DNA: TGTGCCAGCAGCCACCACATAGGACTAGCGGGAGGGCTTAGCACAGATACGCAGTATTTT
J gene: TRBJ2-1; V gene: TRBV6-1; D gene: .; clone size: .; CDR3 protein: CASSEGRAFYNEQFF; CDR3 DNA: TGTGCCAGCAGTGAAGGGAGAGCTTTCTACAATGAGCAGTTCTTC
J gene: TRBJ2-3; V gene: TRBV18; D gene: .; clone size: .; CDR3 protein: CASSVSLPGSTDTQYF; CDR3 DNA: TGTGCCAGCTCAGTCAGCTTGCCAGGAAGCACAGATACGCAGTATTTT
J gene: TRBJ2-7; V gene: TRBV9; D gene: TRBD2; clone size: .; CDR3 protein: CASSVVSSGRYEQYF; CDR3 DNA: TGTGCCAGCAGCGTAGTGTCTAGCGGGAGGTACGAGCAGTACTTC
J gene: TRBJ2-1; V gene: TRBV4-2; D gene: TRBD2; clone size: many; CDR3 protein: CASSQDRPGTSGVNEQFF; CDR3 DNA: TGTGCCAGCAGCCAAGATAGGCCCGGGACTAGCGGGGTCAATGAGCAGTTCTTC
J gene: TRBJ2-1; V gene: TRBV5-1; D gene: TRBD2; clone size: .; CDR3 protein: CASSLESGTTYNEQFF; CDR3 DNA: TGCGCCAGCAGCTTGGAGAGCGGGACTACTTACAATGAGCAGTTCTTC
J gene: TRBJ2-5; V gene: TRBV7-3; D gene: TRBD2; clone size: .; CDR3 protein: CASSSSGRAETQYF; CDR3 DNA: TGTGCCAGCAGCTCAAGCGGGAGGGCGGAGACCCAGTACTTC
J gene: TRBJ1-6; V gene: TRBV7-8; D gene: .; clone size: .; CDR3 protein: CASSSRQAVDSPLHF; CDR3 DNA: TGTGCCAGCAGCTCGCGACAGGCCGTTGATTCACCCCTCCACTTT
J gene: TRBJ2-1; V gene: TRBV7-7; D gene: TRBD2; clone size: .; CDR3 protein: CASSLELAGGGYNEQFF; CDR3 DNA: TGTGCCAGCAGCTTAGAACTAGCGGGAGGAGGCTACAATGAGCAGTTCTTC
J gene: TRBJ2-1; V gene: TRBV5-4; D gene: .; clone size: .; CDR3 protein: CASSRRDSYNEQFF; CDR3 DNA: TGTGCCAGCAGCCGGAGAGACTCCTACAATGAGCAGTTCTTC
J gene: TRBJ2-7; V gene: TRBV5-4; D gene: .; clone size: few; CDR3 protein: CASSLRGGPKRNEQYF; CDR3 DNA: TGTGCCAGCAGCTTGAGGGGGGGGCCCAAGAGGAACGAGCAGTACTTC
J gene: TRBJ2-7; V gene: TRBV29-1; D gene: .; clone size: .; CDR3 protein: CSVDREADRPYEQYF; CDR3 DNA: TGCAGCGTTGATCGGGAAGCGGACAGACCATACGAGCAGTACTTC
J gene: TRBJ1-3; V gene: TRBV7-9; D gene: TRBD1; clone size: .; CDR3 protein: CASMRTGGSGNTIYF; CDR3 DNA: TGTGCCAGCATGCGAACAGGGGGCTCTGGAAACACCATATATTTT
J gene: TRBJ2-7; V gene: TRBV18; D gene: .; clone size: .; CDR3 protein: CASSPRQTAYEQYF; CDR3 DNA: TGTGCCAGCTCGCCTCGACAGACCGCCTACGAGCAGTACTTC
J gene: TRBJ1-5; V gene: TRBV15; D gene: .; clone size: .; CDR3 protein: CATSRDHPGFAGQPQHF; CDR3 DNA: TGTGCCACCAGCAGAGATCACCCCGGGTTTGCGGGTCAGCCCCAGCATTTT
J gene: TRBJ1-2; V gene: TRBV5-6; D gene: .; clone size: few; CDR3 protein: CASSSYYGYTF; CDR3 DNA: TGTGCCAGCAGCTCCTACTATGGCTACACCTTC
J gene: TRBJ2-7; V gene: TRBV18; D gene: TRBD1; clone size: .; CDR3 protein: CASSPGTAYEQYF; CDR3 DNA: TGTGCCAGCTCACCTGGGACAGCCTACGAGCAGTACTTC
J gene: TRBJ1-5; V gene: TRBV18; D gene: TRBD1; clone size: .; CDR3 protein: CASSPQARGLPDQPQHF; CDR3 DNA: TGTGCCAGCTCACCACAAGCCAGGGGGCTTCCCGATCAGCCCCAGCATTTT
J gene: TRBJ2-1; V gene: TRBV5-4; D gene: TRBD1; clone size: .; CDR3 protein: CASSATGYEQFF; CDR3 DNA: TGTGCCAGCAGCGCGACAGGGTATGAGCAGTTCTTC
J gene: TRBJ1-5; V gene: TRBV28; D gene: TRBD1; clone size: .; CDR3 protein: CASSSPGQGGQPQHF; CDR3 DNA: TGTGCCAGCAGTTCCCCTGGACAGGGAGGTCAGCCCCAGCATTTT
J gene: TRBJ2-7; V gene: TRBV5-1; D gene: .; clone size: .; CDR3 protein: CASSLARGLSYEQYF; CDR3 DNA: TGCGCCAGCAGCTTGGCGCGGGGCCTCTCCTACGAGCAGTACTTC
J gene: TRBJ2-7; V gene: TRBV7-2; D gene: TRBD2; clone size: .; CDR3 protein: CASSLVGGSFYEQYF; CDR3 DNA: TGTGCCAGCAGCTTAGTGGGCGGGAGTTTCTACGAGCAGTACTTC
J gene: TRBJ2-7; V gene: TRBV28; D gene: TRBD2; clone size: .; CDR3 protein: CASNGGSLYEQYF; CDR3 DNA: TGTGCCAGCAACGGCGGGAGTCTCTACGAGCAGTACTTC
J gene: TRBJ2-7; V gene: TRBV9; D gene: TRBD1; clone size: .; CDR3 protein: CASSSTSGQGLPVLGEQYF; CDR3 DNA: TGTGCCAGCAGCTCTACGTCGGGACAGGGCCTCCCGGTTCTTGGTGAGCAGTACTTC
J gene: TRBJ1-1; V gene: TRBV7-2; D gene: .; clone size: few; CDR3 protein: CASSLIQTEAFF; CDR3 DNA: TGTGCCAGCAGCTTGATTCAGACTGAAGCTTTCTTT
J gene: TRBJ2-7; V gene: TRBV18; D gene: TRBD2; clone size: .; CDR3 protein: CASPTSGGSYEQYF; CDR3 DNA: TGTGCCAGCCCGACGAGCGGGGGGTCCTACGAGCAGTACTTC
J gene: TRBJ2-7; V gene: TRBV6-6; D gene: .; clone size: few; CDR3 protein: CASSYSTDYEQYF; CDR3 DNA: TGTGCCAGCAGTTACTCGACAGACTACGAGCAGTACTTC
J gene: TRBJ2-4; V gene: TRBV28; D gene: TRBD1; clone size: .; CDR3 protein: CASHDRGRRNIQYF; CDR3 DNA: TGTGCCAGTCATGACAGGGGGCGCAGAAACATTCAGTACTTC
J gene: TRBJ2-6; V gene: TRBV6-5; D gene: .; clone size: .; CDR3 protein: CASSYGQSSGANVLTF; CDR3 DNA: TGTGCCAGCAGTTACGGGCAGAGCTCTGGGGCCAACGTCCTGACTTTC
J gene: TRBJ2-7; V gene: TRBV14; D gene: .; clone size: once; CDR3 protein: CASSQEPSRVSGQYF; CDR3 DNA: TGTGCCAGCAGCCAAGAACCCTCGAGGGTGTCCGGGCAGTACTTC
J gene: TRBJ2-6; V gene: TRBV20-1; D gene: TRBD2; clone size: .; CDR3 protein: CSASLGLAGGRSGANVLTF; CDR3 DNA: TGCAGTGCTAGTTTGGGACTAGCGGGAGGTCGCTCTGGGGCCAACGTCCTGACTTTC
J gene: TRBJ1-5; V gene: TRBV6-2/TRBV6-3; D gene: TRBD1; clone size: .; CDR3 protein: CASSYSGTGFNQPQHF; CDR3 DNA: TGCGCCAGCAGTTACTCCGGGACAGGGTTCAATCAGCCCCAGCATTTT
J gene: TRBJ2-1; V gene: TRBV9; D gene: .; clone size: .; CDR3 protein: CASSTRTGYNEQFF; CDR3 DNA: TGTGCCAGCAGCACCCGGACTGGGTACAATGAGCAGTTCTTC
J gene: TRBJ2-7; V gene: TRBV3-1/TRBV3-2; D gene: TRBD1; clone size: once; CDR3 protein: CASSQTGTGRSYEQYF; CDR3 DNA: TGTGCCAGCAGCCAGACCGGGACAGGGCGCTCCTACGAGCAGTACTTC
J gene: TRBJ2-4; V gene: TRBV7-9; D gene: TRBD1; clone size: .; CDR3 protein: CASSSFGQGPIKNIQYF; CDR3 DNA: TGTGCCAGCAGCTCCTTCGGACAGGGACCGATCAAAAACATTCAGTACTTC
J gene: TRBJ1-2; V gene: TRBV10-3; D gene: .; clone size: .; CDR3 protein: CAISEMGPNYGYTF; CDR3 DNA: TGTGCCATCAGTGAGATGGGGCCCAACTATGGCTACACCTTC
J gene: TRBJ2-5; V gene: TRBV7-3; D gene: TRBD1; clone size: .; CDR3 protein: CASSPGQGLQETQYF; CDR3 DNA: TGTGCCAGCAGCCCGGGACAGGGGCTCCAAGAGACCCAGTACTTC
J gene: TRBJ2-7; V gene: TRBV29-1; D gene: .; clone size: few; CDR3 protein: CSVAVLGFGEQYF; CDR3 DNA: TGCAGCGTTGCGGTTCTAGGTTTTGGCGAGCAGTACTTC
J gene: TRBJ2-1; V gene: TRBV14; D gene: TRBD2; clone size: .; CDR3 protein: CASSSRSLRTSVSYNEQFF; CDR3 DNA: TGTGCCAGCAGTTCCAGGTCCCTCAGGACTAGCGTCTCCTACAATGAGCAGTTCTTC
J gene: TRBJ2-7; V gene: TRBV28; D gene: TRBD1; clone size: .; CDR3 protein: CASSRPGTGGAEQYF; CDR3 DNA: TGTGCCAGCAGTCGTCCCGGGACAGGGGGCGCCGAGCAGTACTTC
J gene: TRBJ2-2; V gene: TRBV6-2/TRBV6-3; D gene: TRBD2; clone size: .; CDR3 protein: CASSFRRELRTGELFF; CDR3 DNA: TGTGCCAGCAGTTTTCGGCGGGAGTTGCGCACCGGGGAGCTGTTTTTT
J gene: TRBJ2-7; V gene: TRBV7-9; D gene: .; clone size: .; CDR3 protein: CASSPGGLGSYEQYF; CDR3 DNA: TGTGCCAGCAGCCCCGGGGGTCTAGGCTCCTACGAGCAGTACTTC
J gene: TRBJ2-7; V gene: TRBV4-3; D gene: .; clone size: .; CDR3 protein: CASSKAKGNYEQYF; CDR3 DNA: TGCGCCAGCAGCAAAGCCAAGGGGAACTACGAGCAGTACTTC
J gene: TRBJ1-2; V gene: TRBV29-1; D gene: .; clone size: few; CDR3 protein: CSVGYSNYGYTF; CDR3 DNA: TGCAGCGTTGGGTACAGTAACTATGGCTACACCTTC
J gene: TRBJ1-1; V gene: TRBV7-3; D gene: .; clone size: .; CDR3 protein: CASSLTASTVNTEAFF; CDR3 DNA: TGTGCCAGCAGCTTAACCGCCAGCACAGTGAACACTGAAGCTTTCTTT
J gene: TRBJ2-3; V gene: TRBV28; D gene: .; clone size: .; CDR3 protein: CAAGTDTQYF; CDR3 DNA: TGTGCGGCGGGCACAGATACGCAGTATTTT
J gene: TRBJ2-3; V gene: TRBV15; D gene: .; clone size: .; CDR3 protein: CATSREGTADTQYF; CDR3 DNA: TGTGCCACCAGCAGAGAAGGAACAGCAGATACGCAGTATTTT
J gene: TRBJ2-5; V gene: TRBV7-3; D gene: TRBD1; clone size: .; CDR3 protein: CASSSLGQLQETQYF; CDR3 DNA: TGTGCCAGCAGCTCCCTGGGACAGCTCCAAGAGACCCAGTACTTC
J gene: TRBJ2-1; V gene: TRBV15; D gene: .; clone size: .; CDR3 protein: CATSRGSAGTYNEQFF; CDR3 DNA: TGTGCCACCAGCAGAGGATCGGCGGGAACCTACAATGAGCAGTTCTTC
J gene: TRBJ2-5; V gene: TRBV7-9; D gene: TRBD2; clone size: .; CDR3 protein: CASSLPLAGGPVGETQYF; CDR3 DNA: TGTGCCAGCAGCTTACCTCTAGCGGGAGGGCCGGTGGGAGAGACCCAGTACTTC
J gene: TRBJ2-7; V gene: TRBV4-1; D gene: TRBD1; clone size: .; CDR3 protein: CASSQVRTGGFSYEQYF; CDR3 DNA: TGCGCCAGCAGCCAAGTCAGGACAGGGGGCTTCTCCTACGAGCAGTACTTC